The 2 T cell receptor beta chains listed next were all sequenced from one sample in a study of Ad26.COV2.S vaccination and SARS-CoV-2 variants. The data were produced by immunoSEQ multiplex PCR, yet TCRdb's version contains in-frame clones alone and is incomplete. The repertoire holds a few hundred thousand clones, with approximately 91% as singletons. Treatment described: some 20 received Ad26.COV2.S at low or high dose, single or two shots; roughly five received placebo; per-sample allocation not given. The investigators took samples on day 63 after the first vaccine or placebo injection. The sample in question was peripheral blood, obtained in a trial of Ad26.COV2.S vaccine versus placebo. These receptors were collected from a person between 18 and 65 years old who received the Ad26.COV2.S COVID-19 vaccine or a placebo.

As for this clone: The sample carries other DNA sequences with the same CDR3. The chain links TRBV28 to TRBJ1-5; no clear D gene. V was clipped by 3 bases and J by 0 bases, with 6 bases between them. CDR1 MDHEN and CDR2 SYDVKM come from the germline V gene. The CDR3 length is 14 residues. The CDR3 DNA reads TGTGCCAGCAGTTTCGTCGATAGCAATCAGCCCCAGCATTTT. Translated: CASSFVDSNQPQHF. The variable domain in full, with the rest retrieved from reference TRBV28 and TRBJ1-5, is DVKVTQSSRYLVKRTGEKVFLECVQDMDHENMFWYRQDPGLGLRLIYFSYDVKMKEKGDIPEGYSVSREKKERFSLILESASTNQTSMYLCASSFVDSNQPQHFGDGTRLSIL.

The chain links TRBV6-1 to TRBJ1-5; D is unresolved. Trimming shortened V by 1 base and J by 6 bases, and 7 bases separated the two germline ends. From germline, CDR1 is MNHNS and CDR2 SASEGT. The CDR3 covers 13 residues. CDR3 amino acids: CASSEGGSQPQHF. CDR3 bases: TGTGCCAGCAGTGAAGGTGGATCTCAGCCCCAGCATTTT.